The rows below give T cell receptor beta chains drawn from one sample of a study of T cell changes during pregnancy in multiple sclerosis. This table comes from immunoSEQ multiplex PCR, and its TCRdb copy is limited to in-frame clones, with some not included. The profile shows roughly 27,000 clones, 85% to 90% of them singletons. The sequences come from CD8+ T cells from peripheral blood mononuclear cells, collected in the second trimester of pregnancy. These receptor sequences come from a female donor with multiple sclerosis, enrolled in a pregnancy study. The CDR3 runs from the conserved cysteine through the conserved F or W. Each record gives: V gene, D gene, clone size, J gene, CDR3 protein, CDR3 DNA. D genes are given only for firm matches. Size is omitted from some rows. Given values are once, few, many or a class for expanded clones.

v_call: TRBV27
d_call: NA
clone_size: NA
j_call: TRBJ1-1
cdr3_aa: CASSLQGRRNTEAFF
cdr3_nt: TGTGCCAGCAGTCTACAGGGTCGGCGGAACACTGAAGCTTTCTTT

v_call: TRBV18
d_call: TRBD1
clone_size: NA
j_call: TRBJ1-5
cdr3_aa: CASSQTGGEGNQPQHF
cdr3_nt: TGTGCCAGCTCACAGACAGGGGGCGAGGGCAATCAGCCCCAGCATTTT

v_call: TRBV4-1
d_call: TRBD1
clone_size: NA
j_call: TRBJ1-3
cdr3_aa: CASSQTTGSGNTIYF
cdr3_nt: TGCGCCAGCAGCCAAACGACAGGGTCAGGAAACACCATATATTTT

v_call: TRBV27
d_call: TRBD1
clone_size: NA
j_call: TRBJ2-5
cdr3_aa: CASSPRTGGETQYF
cdr3_nt: TGTGCCAGCAGTCCCCGGACAGGGGGAGAGACCCAGTACTTC

v_call: TRBV7-9
d_call: NA
clone_size: NA
j_call: TRBJ1-1
cdr3_aa: CASSPITGTNEAFF
cdr3_nt: TGTGCCAGCAGCCCGATAACAGGGACTAATGAAGCTTTCTTT

v_call: TRBV4-3
d_call: TRBD2
clone_size: NA
j_call: TRBJ2-2
cdr3_aa: CASSQLATSENTGELFF
cdr3_nt: TGCGCCAGCAGCCAGCTTGCGACTAGCGAGAACACCGGGGAGCTGTTTTTT

v_call: TRBV4-1
d_call: NA
clone_size: NA
j_call: TRBJ2-7
cdr3_aa: CASSHRTTYEQYF
cdr3_nt: TGCGCCAGCAGCCACCGAACAACCTACGAGCAGTACTTC

v_call: TRBV10-1
d_call: NA
clone_size: NA
j_call: TRBJ2-3
cdr3_aa: CASSDRGASDTQYF
cdr3_nt: TGCGCCAGCAGTGATCGGGGGGCCTCAGATACGCAGTATTTT

v_call: TRBV9
d_call: TRBD1
clone_size: NA
j_call: TRBJ2-3
cdr3_aa: CASSAWTGFSTDTQYF
cdr3_nt: TGTGCCAGCAGCGCTTGGACAGGTTTTTCAACAGATACGCAGTATTTT

v_call: TRBV2
d_call: TRBD1
clone_size: NA
j_call: TRBJ1-1
cdr3_aa: CASSAGQGTNTEAFF
cdr3_nt: TGTGCCAGCAGCGCGGGACAGGGGACGAACACTGAAGCTTTCTTT

v_call: TRBV19
d_call: TRBD1
clone_size: once
j_call: TRBJ2-2
cdr3_aa: CASSTDREEAGELFF
cdr3_nt: TGTGCCAGTAGTACGGACAGGGAGGAGGCCGGGGAGCTGTTTTTT

v_call: TRBV19
d_call: TRBD2
clone_size: NA
j_call: TRBJ2-3
cdr3_aa: CASSPGLAGIFTDTQYF
cdr3_nt: TGTGCCAGTAGTCCAGGACTAGCGGGGATCTTCACAGATACGCAGTATTTT

v_call: TRBV27
d_call: TRBD2
clone_size: NA
j_call: TRBJ2-7
cdr3_aa: CASSLGLADYEQYF
cdr3_nt: TGTGCCAGCAGTTTGGGGCTAGCGGACTACGAGCAGTACTTC

v_call: TRBV28
d_call: NA
clone_size: NA
j_call: TRBJ2-3
cdr3_aa: CASSWELRGWDTDTQYF
cdr3_nt: TGTGCCAGCAGCTGGGAGCTCAGGGGATGGGACACAGATACGCAGTATTTT

v_call: TRBV2
d_call: NA
clone_size: once
j_call: TRBJ1-2
cdr3_aa: CASSVAQPLRDGYTF
cdr3_nt: TGTGCCAGCAGTGTGGCTCAACCTCTGAGGGATGGCTACACCTTC

v_call: TRBV9
d_call: TRBD1
clone_size: once
j_call: TRBJ2-5
cdr3_aa: CASSVDSGQGETQYF
cdr3_nt: TGTGCCAGCAGCGTAGATTCGGGACAGGGAGAGACCCAGTACTTC

v_call: TRBV6-5
d_call: NA
clone_size: NA
j_call: TRBJ1-4
cdr3_aa: CASSYGEGVELFF
cdr3_nt: TGTGCCAGCAGTTACGGCGAGGGAGTCGAACTGTTTTTT

v_call: TRBV15
d_call: TRBD1
clone_size: NA
j_call: TRBJ2-7
cdr3_aa: CATSPGQGFGEQYF
cdr3_nt: TGTGCCACCTCCCCGGGACAGGGTTTTGGCGAGCAGTACTTC

v_call: TRBV7-7
d_call: TRBD2
clone_size: NA
j_call: TRBJ2-1
cdr3_aa: CASSLGLAGGLFSNEQFF
cdr3_nt: TGTGCTAGCAGCTTGGGACTAGCGGGGGGGCTATTTAGCAATGAGCAGTTCTTC

v_call: TRBV30
d_call: NA
clone_size: NA
j_call: TRBJ1-2
cdr3_aa: CASPGDWDYGYTF
cdr3_nt: TGTGCTTCCCCAGGGGATTGGGACTATGGCTACACCTTC

v_call: TRBV19
d_call: NA
clone_size: NA
j_call: TRBJ2-2
cdr3_aa: CASSLQVRHGELFF
cdr3_nt: TGTGCCAGTAGTTTACAGGTCCGTCACGGGGAGCTGTTTTTT

v_call: TRBV7-3
d_call: TRBD2
clone_size: NA
j_call: TRBJ2-7
cdr3_aa: CASSLTAGLRHEQYF
cdr3_nt: TGTGCCAGCAGCTTAACGGCGGGACTACGTCACGAGCAGTACTTC